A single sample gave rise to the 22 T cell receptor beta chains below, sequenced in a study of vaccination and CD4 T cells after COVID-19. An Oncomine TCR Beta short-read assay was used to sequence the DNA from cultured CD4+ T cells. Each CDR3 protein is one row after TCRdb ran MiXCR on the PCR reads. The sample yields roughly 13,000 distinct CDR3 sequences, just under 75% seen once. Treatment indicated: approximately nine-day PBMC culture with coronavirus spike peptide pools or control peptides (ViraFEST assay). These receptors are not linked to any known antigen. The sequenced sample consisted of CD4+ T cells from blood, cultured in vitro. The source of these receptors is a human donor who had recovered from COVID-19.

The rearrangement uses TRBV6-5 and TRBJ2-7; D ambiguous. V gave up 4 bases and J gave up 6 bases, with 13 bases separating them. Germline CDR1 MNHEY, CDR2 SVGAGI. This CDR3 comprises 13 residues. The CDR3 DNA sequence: TGTGCCAGCAGTTCCGACCGACTCGCCGAGCAGTACTTC. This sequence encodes CASSSDRLAEQYF.

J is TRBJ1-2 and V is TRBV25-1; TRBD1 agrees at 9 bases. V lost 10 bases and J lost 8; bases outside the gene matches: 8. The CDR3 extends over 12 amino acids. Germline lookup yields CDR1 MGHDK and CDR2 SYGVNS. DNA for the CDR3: TGTGCCACCCTGGGACAGGGAACGGGCTACACCTTC. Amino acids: CATLGQGTGYTF.

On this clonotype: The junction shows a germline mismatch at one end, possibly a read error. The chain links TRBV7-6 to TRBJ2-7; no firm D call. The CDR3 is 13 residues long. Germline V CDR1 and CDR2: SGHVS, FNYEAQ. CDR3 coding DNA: TGTGCTAGCAGCTTACGGTATACCTACGAGCAGTACTTC. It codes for CASSLRYTYEQYF.

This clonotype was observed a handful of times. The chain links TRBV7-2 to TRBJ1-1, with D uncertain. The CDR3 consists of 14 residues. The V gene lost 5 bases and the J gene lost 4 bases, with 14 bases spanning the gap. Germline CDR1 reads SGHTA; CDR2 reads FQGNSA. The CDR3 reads CASSTGLPTTEAFF. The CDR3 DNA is TGTGCCAGCAGCACCGGACTCCCAACCACTGAAGCTTTCTTT.

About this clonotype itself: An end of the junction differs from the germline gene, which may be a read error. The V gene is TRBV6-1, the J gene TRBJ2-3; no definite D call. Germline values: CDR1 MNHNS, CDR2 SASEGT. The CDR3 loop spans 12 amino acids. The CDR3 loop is CAISESVDTQYF. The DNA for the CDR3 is TGTGCCATCAGTGAGTCCGTGGATACGCAGTATTTT.

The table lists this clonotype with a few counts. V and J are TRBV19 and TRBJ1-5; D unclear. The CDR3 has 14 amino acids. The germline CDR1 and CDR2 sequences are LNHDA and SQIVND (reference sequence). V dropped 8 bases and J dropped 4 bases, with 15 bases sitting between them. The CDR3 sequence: CASEIGGSNQPQHF. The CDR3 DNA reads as TGTGCCAGTGAGATAGGCGGGTCTAATCAGCCCCAGCATTTT.

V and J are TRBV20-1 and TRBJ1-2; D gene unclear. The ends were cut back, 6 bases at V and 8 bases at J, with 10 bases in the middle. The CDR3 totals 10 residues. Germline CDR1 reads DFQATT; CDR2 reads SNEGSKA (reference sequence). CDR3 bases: TGCAGTGCCCTAGATCGAGGCTACACCTTC. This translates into CSALDRGYTF.

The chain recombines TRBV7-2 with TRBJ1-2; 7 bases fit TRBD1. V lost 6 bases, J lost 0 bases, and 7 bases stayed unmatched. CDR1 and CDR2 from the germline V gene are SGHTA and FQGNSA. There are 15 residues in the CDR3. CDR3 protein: CASRSQGGANYGYTF. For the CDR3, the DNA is TGTGCCAGCAGATCTCAGGGGGGAGCTAACTATGGCTACACCTTC. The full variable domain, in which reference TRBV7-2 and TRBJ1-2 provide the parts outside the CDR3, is GAGVSQSPSNKVTEKGKDVELRCDPISGHTALYWYRQSLGQGLEFLIYFQGNSAPDKSGLPSDRFSAERTGGSVSTLTIQRTQQEDSAVYLCASRSQGGANYGYTFGSGTRLTVV.

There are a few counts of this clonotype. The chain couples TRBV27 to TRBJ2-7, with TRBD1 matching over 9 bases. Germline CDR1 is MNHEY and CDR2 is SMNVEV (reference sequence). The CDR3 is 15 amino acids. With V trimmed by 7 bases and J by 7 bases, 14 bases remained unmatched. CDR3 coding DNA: TGTGCCAGCACCGTGGACAGGGGTGGATTAGGGGAGCAGTACTTC. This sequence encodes CASTVDRGGLGEQYF.

The CDR3 loop reads CASSFPSKDSPLHF. The CDR3 region has the DNA TGTGCCAGCAGTTTCCCCTCCAAAGATTCACCCCTCCACTTT. The V gene is TRBV28, the J gene TRBJ1-6, with D unclear. CDR1 is MDHEN, CDR2 SYDVKM, per germline. The CDR3 contains 14 residues. Trimming took off 3 bases at V and 8 bases at J, with 11 bases between the two ends.

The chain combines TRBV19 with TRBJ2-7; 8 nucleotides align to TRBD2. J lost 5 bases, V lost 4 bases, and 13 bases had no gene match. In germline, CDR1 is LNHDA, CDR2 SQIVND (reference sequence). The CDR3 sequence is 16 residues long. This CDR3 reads CASSRFLAGGGDEQYF. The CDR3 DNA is TGTGCCAGTAGTAGGTTTTTGGCGGGGGGCGGCGACGAGCAGTACTTC. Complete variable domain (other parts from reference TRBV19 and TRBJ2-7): DGGITQSPKYLFRKEGQNVTLSCEQNLNHDAMYWYRQDPGQGLRLIYYSQIVNDFQKGDIAEGYSVSREKKESFPLTVTSAQKNPTAFYLCASSRFLAGGGDEQYFGPGTRLTVT.

CDR3 in amino acids: CASSLVGGINTDTQYF. The CDR3 DNA sequence: TGTGCCAGCAGCTTAGTGGGCGGGATTAACACAGATACGCAGTATTTT. The rearrangement joins TRBV7-2 to TRBJ2-3; possibly TRBD2 for D (6 bases). This CDR3 spans 16 amino acids. Trimming took off 1 base at V and 2 bases at J, with 13 bases between the two ends. The germline gives CDR1 SGHTA, CDR2 FQGNSA.

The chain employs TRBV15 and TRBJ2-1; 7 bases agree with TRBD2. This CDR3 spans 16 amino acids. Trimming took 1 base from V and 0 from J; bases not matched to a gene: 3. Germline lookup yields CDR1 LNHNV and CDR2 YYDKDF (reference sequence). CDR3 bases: TGTGCCACCAGCAGAGGGATAGCGGGCTCCTACAATGAGCAGTTCTTC. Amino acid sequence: CATSRGIAGSYNEQFF.

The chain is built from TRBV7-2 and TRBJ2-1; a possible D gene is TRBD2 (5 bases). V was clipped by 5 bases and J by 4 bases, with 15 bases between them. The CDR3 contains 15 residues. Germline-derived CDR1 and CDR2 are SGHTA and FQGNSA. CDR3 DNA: TGTGCCAGCAGCCCCCGAGGGCAGCCTTACAATGAGCAGTTCTTC. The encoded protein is CASSPRGQPYNEQFF.

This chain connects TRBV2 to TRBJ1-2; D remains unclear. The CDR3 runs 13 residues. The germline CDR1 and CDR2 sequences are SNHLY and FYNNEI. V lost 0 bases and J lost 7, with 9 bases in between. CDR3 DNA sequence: TGTGCCAGCAGTGAAGCGCTTCGGGTTGGCTACACCTTC. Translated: CASSEALRVGYTF.

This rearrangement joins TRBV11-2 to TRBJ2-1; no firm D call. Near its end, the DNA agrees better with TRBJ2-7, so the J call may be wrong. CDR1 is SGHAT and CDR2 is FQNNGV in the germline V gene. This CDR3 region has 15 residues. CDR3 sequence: CASSLGTFSSYEQYF. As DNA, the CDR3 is TGTGCCAGCAGCTTAGGAACGTTCAGCTCCTACGAGCAGTACTTC.

CDR3 coding DNA: TGTGCCAGCAGCCATCCGGGGACAGGGGACCCCGCTAACTATGGCTACACCTTC. This gives the protein CASSHPGTGDPANYGYTF. The rearrangement links TRBV14 to TRBJ1-2; 10 bases line up with TRBD1. Germline CDR1 SGHDN, CDR2 FVKESK. The trim removed 3 bases at V and 0 bases at J, leaving 10 bases unmatched. The CDR3 loop spans 18 amino acids.

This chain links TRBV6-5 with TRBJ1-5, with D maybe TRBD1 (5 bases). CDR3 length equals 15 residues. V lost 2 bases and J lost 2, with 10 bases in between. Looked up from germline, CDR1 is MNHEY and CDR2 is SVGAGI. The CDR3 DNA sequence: TGTGCCAGCAGTTACCGACGGGGGGGCAATCAGCCCCAGCATTTT. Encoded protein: CASSYRRGGNQPQHF.

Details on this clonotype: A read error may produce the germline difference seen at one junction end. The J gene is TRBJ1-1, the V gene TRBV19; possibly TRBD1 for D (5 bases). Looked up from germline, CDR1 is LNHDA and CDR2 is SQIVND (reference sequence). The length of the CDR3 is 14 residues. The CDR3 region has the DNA TGTGCCAGTAGTGCCGACACAGGAACACTGGGGAGGGTCTTT. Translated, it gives CASSADTGTLGRVF.

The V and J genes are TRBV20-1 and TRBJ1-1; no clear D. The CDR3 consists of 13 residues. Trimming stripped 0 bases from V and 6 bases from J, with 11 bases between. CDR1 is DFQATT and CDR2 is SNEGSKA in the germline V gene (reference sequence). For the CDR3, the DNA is TGCAGTGCTAGAGATATCGGAACGGCTGAAGCTTTCTTT. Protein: CSARDIGTAEAFF.

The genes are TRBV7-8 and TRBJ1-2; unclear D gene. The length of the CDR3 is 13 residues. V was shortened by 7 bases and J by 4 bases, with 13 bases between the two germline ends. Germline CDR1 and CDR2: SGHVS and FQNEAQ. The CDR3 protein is CASTQGAGYGYTF. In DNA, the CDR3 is TGTGCCAGCACCCAAGGTGCAGGCTATGGCTACACCTTC.

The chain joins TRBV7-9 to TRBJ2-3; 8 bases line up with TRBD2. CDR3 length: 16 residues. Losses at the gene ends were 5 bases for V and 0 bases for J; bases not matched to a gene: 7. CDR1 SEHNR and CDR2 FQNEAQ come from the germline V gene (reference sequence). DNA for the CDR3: TGTGCCAGCAGCCCCTCTTCGGGGGGGAGCACAGATACGCAGTATTTT. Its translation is CASSPSSGGSTDTQYF.